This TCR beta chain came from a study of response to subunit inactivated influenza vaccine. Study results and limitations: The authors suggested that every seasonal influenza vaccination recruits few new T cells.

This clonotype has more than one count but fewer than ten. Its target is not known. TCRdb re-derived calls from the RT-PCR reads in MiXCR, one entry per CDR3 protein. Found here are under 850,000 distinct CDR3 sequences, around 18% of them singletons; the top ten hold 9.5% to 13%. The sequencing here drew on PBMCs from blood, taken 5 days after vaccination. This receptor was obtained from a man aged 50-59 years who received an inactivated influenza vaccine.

The CDR3 DNA reads as TGCAGTGCGCAGGGGGGGTTCACTAACTATGGCTACACCTTC. Amino acids: CSAQGGFTNYGYTF. The rearrangement uses TRBV20-1 and TRBJ1-2, with 7 nucleotides matching TRBD1. The ends lost 6 bases at V and 0 bases at J; junction bases unmatched: 7. The germline V gene has CDR1 DFQATT and CDR2 SNEGSKA (reference sequence). The CDR3 runs 14 residues.